The next 16 T cell receptor beta chains were all read from a single sample in a study of cytomegalovirus exposure and HLA in healthy donors. The method was immunoSEQ multiplex PCR; TCRdb's version includes in-frame clones alone and lacks a portion of them. The sample includes roughly 330,000 clones, roughly 87% of them seen just once. The sequenced material came from PBMCs. Receptor source: a young woman in good health and CMV-seropositive.

The genes are TRBV10-3 and TRBJ2-7; TRBD1 matches at 10 bases. V lost 3 bases to trimming and J lost 3 bases; unmatched junction nucleotides: 8. This CDR3 region has 16 residues. Germline loops: CDR1 ENHRY, CDR2 SYGVKD. The CDR3: CAISDSGGQGFYEQYF. CDR3 nucleotides: TGTGCCATCAGTGACTCGGGGGGACAGGGGTTCTACGAGCAGTACTTC.

The chain employs TRBV28 and TRBJ2-7; D gene unclear. Trimming pared 3 bases from V and 0 bases from J, leaving 9 bases between. Germline V gene lookup returns CDR1 MDHEN and CDR2 SYDVKM. The CDR3 is 14 residues long. The CDR3 loop is CASSFGTLSYEQYF. The CDR3 DNA reads as TGTGCCAGCAGTTTCGGCACCCTCTCCTACGAGCAGTACTTC.

This sequence joins TRBV5-6 and TRBJ1-4; D call uncertain. The CDR3 loop spans 15 amino acids. Trimming pared 0 bases from V and 5 bases from J, leaving 11 bases between. Germline V gene data show CDR1 as SGHDT and CDR2 as YYEEEE. CDR3 sequence (DNA): TGTGCCAGCAGCTTGGGGGGAAGACTGAATGAAAAACTGTTTTTT. It is translated as CASSLGGRLNEKLFF.

This chain joins TRBV7-7 and TRBJ2-7, with 12 bases that match TRBD2. This CDR3 region has 18 residues. V was clipped by 1 base and J by 2 bases; unmatched bases: 9. The germline gives CDR1 SSHAT, CDR2 FNYEAQ (reference sequence). CDR3 protein: CASSLVTSGGDLTYEQYF. The CDR3 nucleotides read TGTGCCAGCAGCTTAGTGACTAGCGGGGGCGATCTTACCTACGAGCAGTACTTC.

The J gene is TRBJ2-7, the V gene TRBV11-2; perhaps TRBD1 as D (5 bases). With 6 bases removed from V and 6 bases from J, the gap between germline ends came to 15 bases. CDR1 is SGHAT and CDR2 is FQNNGV in the germline V gene. This CDR3 is 13 amino acids long. This chain's CDR3 is CASRQPQGFEQYF. CDR3 DNA sequence: TGTGCCAGCAGACAGCCCCAGGGTTTCGAGCAGTACTTC.

The chain combines TRBV5-6 with TRBJ2-2, with D possibly TRBD2 on 5 matching bases. The V gene lost 2 bases and the J gene lost 4 bases, with 9 bases spanning the gap. The CDR3 length is 14 residues. Looked up from germline, CDR1 is SGHDT and CDR2 is YYEEEE. The CDR3 is CASSFAGPTGELFF. CDR3 coding DNA: TGTGCCAGCAGCTTCGCGGGCCCCACCGGGGAGCTGTTTTTT.

This clone was seen more than once but under ten times. The chain joins TRBV11-2 to TRBJ1-1, with D unclear. The V end lost 1 base, the J end lost 0 bases, and 6 bases lay between the germline ends. This CDR3 is 14 amino acids long. Germline V lookup: CDR1 SGHAT, CDR2 FQNNGV. The CDR3 spells CASSLGVLNTEAFF. DNA for the CDR3: TGTGCCAGCAGCTTAGGGGTCCTGAACACTGAAGCTTTCTTT. Using reference TRBV11-2 and TRBJ1-1 for the parts outside the CDR3, the full variable domain is EAGVAQSPRYKIIEKRQSVAFWCNPISGHATLYWYQQILGQGPKLLIQFQNNGVVDDSQLPKDRFSAERLKGVDSTLKIQPAKLEDSAVYLCASSLGVLNTEAFFGQGTRLTVV.

This rearrangement joins TRBV5-1 to TRBJ2-2; 9 nucleotides match TRBD1. This CDR3 is built from 16 residues. Germline CDR1 is SGHRS and CDR2 is YFSETQ. Trimming removed 4 bases from V and 1 base from J; junction bases left unmatched: 5. CDR3 sequence (DNA): TGCGCCAGCAGCCCCCCGGGACAGGGGAACACCGGGGAGCTGTTTTTT. This sequence encodes CASSPPGQGNTGELFF.

This clone was counted only a few times. V and J are TRBV4-3 and TRBJ2-3, with D perhaps matching TRBD2 (6 bases). Germline V gene data show CDR1 as LGHNA and CDR2 as YSLEER. The CDR3 loop spans 18 amino acids. V was clipped by 0 bases and J by 2 bases, with 18 bases between them. In DNA form, the CDR3 reads TGCGCCAGCAGCCAAGATGGAGGGTACTCGGCGTTCACAGATACGCAGTATTTT. This codes for CASSQDGGYSAFTDTQYF.

This CDR3 is CASSPGLATPYNEQFF. DNA for the CDR3: TGTGCCAGTAGTCCGGGACTAGCGACGCCCTACAATGAGCAGTTCTTC. The chain combines TRBV19 with TRBJ2-1; 10 nucleotides match TRBD2. Trimming cost V 5 bases and J 2 bases; bases outside gene matches: 6. Germline values: CDR1 LNHDA, CDR2 SQIVND (reference sequence). The CDR3 loop spans 16 amino acids.

The chain employs TRBV27 and TRBJ2-4; perhaps TRBD2 as D (5 bases). V lost 2 bases and J 0 bases, leaving 5 bases between the germline ends. CDR1 and CDR2 from the germline V gene are MNHEY and SMNVEV (reference sequence). The CDR3 runs to 14 residues. For the CDR3, the DNA is TGTGCCAGCAGTTTACGGGGAGCCAAAAACATTCAGTACTTC. Encoded protein: CASSLRGAKNIQYF.

This chain links TRBV18 with TRBJ2-5; D is ambiguous. Germline CDR1 and CDR2: KGHSH and LQKENI. This CDR3 spans 14 amino acids. V shed 0 bases and J shed 4 bases, with 9 bases lying between them. CDR3 bases: TGTGCCAGCTCACCACCGGTGAATAGAGAGACCCAGTACTTC. The encoded protein is CASSPPVNRETQYF.

This clone was counted once. The genes are TRBV7-9 and TRBJ2-2; D remains ambiguous. CDR3 size: 12 residues. Trimming cost V 2 bases and J 8 bases, with 6 bases left between them. Germline loops: CDR1 SEHNR, CDR2 FQNEAQ (reference sequence). In DNA form, the CDR3 reads TGTGCCAGCAGCTTAAATAAGGGGGAGCTGTTTTTT. It translates to CASSLNKGELFF.

V and J are TRBV16 and TRBJ2-7, with 9 bases that match TRBD1. CDR3 size: 15 residues. V lost 3 bases and J lost 5; bases outside the gene matches: 8. CDR1 KGHSY and CDR2 FQNENV come from the germline V gene. The CDR3 is CASSHNRGRGNEQYF. The CDR3 nucleotides are TGTGCCAGCAGCCACAACAGGGGGCGCGGAAACGAGCAGTACTTC.

This clone has a single count. The chain couples TRBV30 to TRBJ1-2; 7 bases agree with TRBD1. The CDR3 has 12 amino acids. CDR1 and CDR2 (germline): GTSNPN, SVGIG (reference sequence). J lost 8 bases, V lost 0 bases, and 3 bases had no gene match. The CDR3 bases are TGTGCCTGGAGTGTAGACAGGGTAGGCTACACCTTC. It encodes CAWSVDRVGYTF.

The rearrangement links TRBV7-8 to TRBJ1-5; D call uncertain. From germline, CDR1 is SGHVS and CDR2 FQNEAQ. The CDR3 covers 15 residues. Trimming took off 8 bases at V and 3 bases at J, with 17 bases between the two ends. The CDR3 here is CASAIAMYTNQPQHF. The DNA of the CDR3 is TGTGCCAGCGCAATCGCAATGTATACCAATCAGCCCCAGCATTTT. Filled out from reference TRBV7-8 and TRBJ1-5, the complete variable domain reads GAGVSQSPRYKVAKRGQDVALRCDPISGHVSLFWYQQALGQGPEFLTYFQNEAQLDKSGLPSDRFFAERPEGSVSTLKIQRTQQEDSAVYLCASAIAMYTNQPQHFGDGTRLSIL.